The present T cell receptor (beta chain) was sequenced within a study of T cells in narcolepsy. This clone is a singleton in its sample. In germline, CDR1 is SGHAT, CDR2 FQNNGV. V was shortened by 5 bases and J by 1 base, with 11 bases between the two germline ends. The CDR3 spans 14 residues. TCRdb's table, derived via immunoSEQ multiplex PCR, lists solely in-frame clones and lacks some. The table includes around 30,000 clones, around 83% detected once. The sequence derives from a human donor with narcolepsy. The chain recombines TRBV11-2 with TRBJ1-1; the D is unclear. The sample comprised CD45RA- memory CD4+ T cells from PBMCs. In DNA form, the CDR3 reads TGTGCCAGCAGCCTACAGCTGGAGAACACTGAAGCTTTCTTT. Translation: CASSLQLENTEAFF.